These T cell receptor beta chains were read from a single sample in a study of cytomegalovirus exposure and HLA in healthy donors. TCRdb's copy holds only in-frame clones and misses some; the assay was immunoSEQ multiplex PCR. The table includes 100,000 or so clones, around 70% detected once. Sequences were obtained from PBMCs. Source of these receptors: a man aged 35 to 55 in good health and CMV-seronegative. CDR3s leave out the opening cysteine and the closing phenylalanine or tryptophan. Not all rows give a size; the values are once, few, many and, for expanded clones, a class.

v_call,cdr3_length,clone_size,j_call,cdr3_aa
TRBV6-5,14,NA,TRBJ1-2,ASSYGQFPRIYGYT
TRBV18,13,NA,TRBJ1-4,ASSPMGGTNEKLF
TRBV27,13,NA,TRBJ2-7,ASSNLAGGTYEQY
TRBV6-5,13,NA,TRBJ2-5,ASSLGGGGWETQY
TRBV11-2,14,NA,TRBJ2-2,ASSTRQGTNTGELF
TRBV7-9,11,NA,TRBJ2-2,ASSSSNTGELF
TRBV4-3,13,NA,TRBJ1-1,ASSQDRGGITEAF
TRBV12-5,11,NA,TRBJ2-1,ASDKLLGGAEF
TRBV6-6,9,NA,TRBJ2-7,ASSNQYEQY
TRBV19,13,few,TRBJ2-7,ASTTMGGQGAEQY
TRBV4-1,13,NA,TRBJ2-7,ASSQDGTGVPEQY
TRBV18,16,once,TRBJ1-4,ASSPPEELGQGAEKLF
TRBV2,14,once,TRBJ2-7,ASSASENRATYEQY
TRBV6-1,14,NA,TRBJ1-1,ASSEYGTGYRAEAF
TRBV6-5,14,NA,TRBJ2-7,ASSYSGRDSLYEQY
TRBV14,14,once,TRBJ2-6,ASSQGRVSGANVLT
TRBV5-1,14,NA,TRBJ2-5,ASSPASGVYQETQY
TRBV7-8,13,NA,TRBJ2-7,ASSPAGGRAGEQY
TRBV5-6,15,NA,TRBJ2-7,ASSLLSSGTGRHEQY
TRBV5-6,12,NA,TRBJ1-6,ASSHQGFNSPLH
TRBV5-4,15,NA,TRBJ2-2,ASSPGGRGQGTGELF
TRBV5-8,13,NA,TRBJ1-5,ASSQHGFDNQPQH